This TCR beta chain originates from a study of cytomegalovirus exposure and HLA in healthy donors. The study, taken as a whole, reports: Rare sequences made up most TCRs, while some public TCRs were found in many donors. TCR beta V- and J-gene trimming, according to a later analysis, was linked to a missense DCLRE1C variant.

A note on this clone: Antigen specificity is unknown.

From germline, CDR1 is SEHNR and CDR2 FQNEAQ (reference sequence). The CDR3 sequence is 15 residues long. The ends were cut back, 3 bases at V and 0 bases at J, with 9 bases in the middle. PCR used 60 Vbeta primers and 13 Jbeta primers. Sequencing used immunoSEQ multiplex PCR; TCRdb keeps in-frame clones, though not all of them. The sample includes more than 100,000 clones, roughly 76% of them seen just once. This TCR derives from a man between 25 and 39 years old in good health and CMV-seronegative. This chain uses TRBV7-9 with TRBJ1-5; D is possibly TRBD1 (5 bases). Material: PBMCs. The CDR3 here is CASSFSGNSNQPQHF. The CDR3 region has the DNA TGTGCCAGCAGCTTTTCAGGGAATAGCAATCAGCCCCAGCATTTT.